The rows below give T cell receptor beta chains drawn from one sample of a study of regulatory T cells in long-lasting Graves disease. TCRdb fed the multiplex PCR reads into MiXCR, producing one record per CDR3 protein. The data hold roughly 520,000 distinct CDR3 sequences, with around 12% observed a single time. The same sample was also used in a study of T cells in Graves' hyperthyroidism and ophthalmopathy.

Source: peripheral blood mononuclear cells (PBMCs), taken at new diagnosis, from a patient treated with antithyroid drugs. These TCRs come from a woman aged 25 to 39 with Graves disease. CDR3s include the opening cysteine and the closing phenylalanine or tryptophan. The D gene is left open where the match is weak. Expanded clones are given a class, and other clones once, few, many or no size at all.

>TRBJ2-2|TRBD2|TRBV5-1|once|18
CASSSSRAGFLISGELFF
TGTGCCAGCAGCTCCAGTAGAGCGGGATTCCTGATTTCCGGGGAGCTGTTTTTT
>TRBJ1-2|NA|TRBV7-9|many|14
CASSLDGGPYGYTF
TGTGCCAGCAGCTTAGATGGAGGGCCTTATGGCTACACCTTC
>TRBJ1-5|NA|TRBV19|NA|15
CASSFTDNSNQPQHF
TGTGCCAGTAGTTTCACAGATAATAGCAATCAGCCCCAGCATTTT
>TRBJ1-2|NA|TRBV6-1|many|15
CASSEAVGGVYGYTF
TGTGCCAGCAGTGAAGCGGTGGGGGGTGTCTATGGCTACACCTTC
>TRBJ2-1|NA|TRBV18|many|14
CASSPTPAGNEQFF
TGTGCCAGCTCACCTACTCCCGCGGGAAATGAGCAGTTCTTC
>TRBJ1-2|NA|TRBV24-1|NA|10
CATSDRRPPF
TGTGCCACCAGTGATCGCCGGCCGCCCTTC
>TRBJ1-1|TRBD1|TRBV28|many|17
CASSSPGQGAVNTEAFF
TGTGCCAGCAGTTCCCCAGGACAGGGGGCAGTGAACACTGAAGCTTTCTTT
>TRBJ2-3|NA|TRBV6-2/TRBV6-3|many|15
CASSYLEGQTDTQYF
TGTGCCAGCAGTTATCTGGAGGGCCAGACAGATACGCAGTATTTT
>TRBJ1-1|NA|TRBV5-1|many|14
CASSLLQGETEAFF
TGCGCCAGCAGCTTGTTACAGGGAGAAACTGAAGCTTTCTTT
>TRBJ2-1|NA|TRBV10-3|NA|13
CAVQRPDYNEQFF
TGTGCCGTACAAAGGCCGGACTACAATGAGCAGTTCTTC
>TRBJ1-6|NA|TRBV28|many|15
CASSFRPLRNSPLHF
TGTGCCAGCAGTTTCAGGCCTTTAAGGAATTCACCCCTCCACTTT
>TRBJ1-6|NA|TRBV7-3|few|14
CASSLLGMNSPLHF
TGTGCCAGCAGCTTACTCGGGATGAATTCACCCCTCCACTTT
>TRBJ1-5|NA|TRBV11-2|many|14
CASSLNRAQQPQHF
TGTGCCAGCAGCTTGAACAGGGCCCAGCAGCCCCAGCATTTT
>TRBJ1-2|TRBD1|TRBV6-1|NA|16
CASRTGTGLPFYGYTF
TGTGCCAGCAGAACCGGGACAGGTCTACCTTTCTATGGCTACACCTTC
>TRBJ1-5|NA|TRBV7-8|NA|15
CASSRGRVSNQPQHF
TGTGCCAGCAGCCGCGGGCGGGTGAGCAATCAGCCCCAGCATTTT
>TRBJ2-3|TRBD1|TRBV28|NA|16
CASSSPGTGNTDTQYF
TGTGCCAGCAGTTCCCCTGGGACAGGGAACACAGATACGCAGTATTTT
>TRBJ1-1|NA|TRBV20-1|NA|13
CSARAEENTEAFF
TGCAGTGCTAGGGCTGAAGAGAACACTGAAGCTTTCTTT
>TRBJ1-5|NA|TRBV19|NA|16
CASSIQQGNSNQPQHF
TGTGCCAGTAGTATTCAACAGGGCAATAGCAATCAGCCCCAGCATTTT
>TRBJ2-3|TRBD1|TRBV28|many|15
CASSQGGHATDTQYF
TGTGCCAGCAGTCAAGGGGGCCACGCCACAGATACGCAGTATTTT
>TRBJ2-6|NA|TRBV20-1|few|17
CSAPRAGSRSGANVLTF
TGCAGTGCCCCTAGGGCTGGGTCGCGCTCTGGGGCCAACGTCCTGACTTTC
>TRBJ1-1|TRBD1|TRBV28|many|14
CASRPGQGGTEAFF
TGTGCCAGCAGGCCGGGACAGGGTGGAACTGAAGCTTTCTTT
>TRBJ2-1|NA|TRBV3-1|many|17
CASSQDLLAGSYNEQFF
TGTGCCAGCAGCCAAGATCTTTTAGCAGGCTCCTACAATGAGCAGTTCTTC
>TRBJ2-3|TRBD2|TRBV27|few|19
CASSLIAGAARGGMDTQYF
TGTGCCAGCAGTTTAATAGCGGGAGCTGCCCGCGGGGGTATGGATACGCAGTATTTT
>TRBJ2-1|TRBD2|TRBV30|few|14
CAWTTSGIANEQFF
TGTGCCTGGACTACTAGCGGGATCGCCAATGAGCAGTTCTTC
>TRBJ1-2|NA|TRBV20-1|NA|14
CSARRKDRAYGYTF
TGCAGTGCTAGAAGAAAAGACAGAGCCTATGGCTACACCTTC
>TRBJ2-5|NA|TRBV20-1|few|14
CSARGLGGLETQYF
TGCAGTGCTAGAGGTTTAGGGGGGCTGGAGACCCAGTACTTC
>TRBJ1-1|NA|TRBV28|many|13
CASIQWGNTEAFF
TGTGCCAGCATCCAATGGGGGAACACTGAAGCTTTCTTT
>TRBJ1-2|NA|TRBV19|many|15
CASTVGGEKNYGYTF
TGTGCCAGTACCGTCGGGGGGGAGAAAAACTATGGCTACACCTTC
>TRBJ1-1|TRBD1|TRBV29-1|many|15
CSVGSPGQGITEAFF
TGCAGCGTTGGTTCACCGGGACAGGGGATCACTGAAGCTTTCTTT
>TRBJ1-2|NA|TRBV11-2|many|16
CASSPAGFQGDYGYTF
TGTGCCAGCAGCCCAGCAGGGTTCCAGGGTGACTATGGCTACACCTTC
>TRBJ2-7|NA|TRBV28|many|13
CASSLVGTYEQYF
TGTGCCAGCAGTTTAGTCGGGACCTACGAGCAGTACTTC
>TRBJ2-7|NA|TRBV20-1|many|15
CSARLSPGWRPEQYF
TGCAGTGCTAGACTCTCCCCGGGATGGAGGCCCGAGCAGTACTTC
>TRBJ2-3|NA|TRBV10-3|many|17
CAISVRGRRGATDTQYF
TGTGCCATCAGTGTTCGAGGACGGAGGGGGGCAACAGATACGCAGTATTTT
>TRBJ2-7|NA|TRBV28|NA|14
CASSLSALSYEQYF
TGTGCCAGCAGCCTTAGCGCGCTCTCCTACGAGCAGTACTTC
>TRBJ2-1|TRBD1|TRBV11-1|many|14
CASSPDDRANEQFF
TGTGCCAGCAGCCCCGACGACAGGGCCAATGAGCAGTTCTTC
>TRBJ1-2|TRBD1|TRBV6-1|many|14
CASRRTGSNYGYTF
TGTGCCAGCAGGAGGACAGGGTCAAATTATGGCTACACCTTC
>TRBJ2-2|TRBD1|TRBV9|NA|17
CASSDRDREGFTGELFF
TGTGCCAGCAGCGACCGGGACAGGGAAGGTTTCACCGGGGAGCTGTTTTTT
>TRBJ1-5|NA|TRBV6-1|many|14
CASSEQDYLQPQHF
TGTGCCAGCAGTGAACAGGATTATCTTCAGCCCCAGCATTTT
>TRBJ2-7|TRBD1|TRBV7-8|many|18
CASSPGDRGLYHTYEQYF
TGTGCCAGCAGCCCCGGGGACAGGGGCCTGTACCATACCTACGAGCAGTACTTC
>TRBJ1-6|NA|TRBV19|many|13
CASSTTVNSPLHF
TGTGCCAGTAGTACAACGGTGAATTCACCCCTCCACTTT
>TRBJ1-4|NA|TRBV6-2/TRBV6-3|many|15
CASSYSGPKHEKLFF
TGTGCCAGCAGTTACTCAGGGCCGAAACATGAAAAACTGTTTTTT
>TRBJ1-2|TRBD1|TRBV5-1|many|16
CASSLDLSGGRYGYTF
TGCGCCAGCAGCTTGGATTTGTCAGGGGGCAGATATGGCTACACCTTC
>TRBJ2-1|TRBD2|TRBV6-5|NA|16
CASSYLGLAGYGEQFF
TGTGCCAGCAGTTACTTAGGACTAGCGGGATACGGTGAGCAGTTCTTC